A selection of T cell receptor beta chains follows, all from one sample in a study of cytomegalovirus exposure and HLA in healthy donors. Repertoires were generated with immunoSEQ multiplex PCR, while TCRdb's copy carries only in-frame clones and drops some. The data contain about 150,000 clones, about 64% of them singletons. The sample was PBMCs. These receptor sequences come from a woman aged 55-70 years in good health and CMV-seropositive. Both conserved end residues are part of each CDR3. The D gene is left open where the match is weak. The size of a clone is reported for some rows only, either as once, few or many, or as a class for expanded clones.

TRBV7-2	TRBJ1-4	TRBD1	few	CASSRGQANEKLFF	TGTGCCAGCAGCCGGGGACAGGCTAATGAAAAACTGTTTTTT
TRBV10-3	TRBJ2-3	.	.	CAIKLAPSTDTQYF	TGTGCCATCAAGCTAGCCCCTAGCACAGATACGCAGTATTTT
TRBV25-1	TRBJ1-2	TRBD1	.	CASSVEAGGHGYTF	TGTGCCAGCAGTGTCGAAGCAGGGGGACATGGCTACACCTTC
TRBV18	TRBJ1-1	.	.	CASSPRAVNTEAFF	TGTGCCAGCTCACCCAGGGCAGTGAACACTGAAGCTTTCTTT
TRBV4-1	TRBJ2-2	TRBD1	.	CASSQDQGGREGELFF	TGCGCCAGCAGCCAAGATCAAGGGGGCAGGGAAGGGGAGCTGTTTTTT
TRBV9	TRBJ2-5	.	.	CASSVGREGAETQYF	TGTGCCAGCAGCGTAGGGAGAGAAGGGGCAGAGACCCAGTACTTC
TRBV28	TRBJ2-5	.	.	CASSAPGEKQYF	TGTGCCAGCAGTGCTCCGGGAGAAAAGCAGTACTTC
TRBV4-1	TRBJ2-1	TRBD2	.	CASSPSVAGNSYNEQFF	TGCGCCAGCAGCCCTTCCGTAGCGGGCAACTCCTACAATGAGCAGTTCTTC
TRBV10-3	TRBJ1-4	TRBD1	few	CAISGTGRNEKLFF	TGTGCCATCAGTGGGACAGGGAGGAACGAAAAACTGTTTTTT
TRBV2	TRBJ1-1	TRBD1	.	CASQPGQGAEAFF	TGTGCCAGTCAGCCGGGACAGGGCGCTGAAGCTTTCTTT
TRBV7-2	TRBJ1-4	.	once	CASSLGRGEKLFF	TGTGCCAGCAGCTTAGGGCGGGGGGAAAAACTGTTTTTT
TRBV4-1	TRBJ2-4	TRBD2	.	CASSQDFGDLGTSGSRNIQYF	TGCGCCAGCAGCCAAGATTTTGGGGATTTGGGGACTAGCGGGAGCCGAAACATTCAGTACTTC
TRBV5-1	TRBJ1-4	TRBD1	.	CASSPPGQVGEKLFF	TGCGCCAGCAGCCCACCGGGACAGGTGGGGGAAAAACTGTTTTTT
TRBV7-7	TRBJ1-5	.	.	CASSDYRAGSNQPQHF	TGTGCTAGCAGCGATTACAGGGCTGGCAGCAATCAGCCCCAGCATTTT
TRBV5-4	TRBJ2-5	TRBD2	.	CASSFGAGGPKETQYF	TGTGCCAGCAGCTTCGGTGCGGGAGGGCCTAAAGAGACCCAGTACTTC
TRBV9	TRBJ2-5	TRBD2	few	CASSFGLAGAGETQYF	TGTGCCAGCAGCTTCGGACTAGCGGGAGCGGGAGAGACCCAGTACTTC
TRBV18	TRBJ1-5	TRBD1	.	CASSPGQGLNQPQHF	TGTGCCAGCTCACCCGGACAGGGGCTCAATCAGCCCCAGCATTTT
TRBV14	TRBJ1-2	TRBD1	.	CASSQARQGGGYTF	TGTGCCAGCAGCCAGGCCCGACAGGGGGGGGGCTACACCTTC
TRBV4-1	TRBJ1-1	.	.	CASSQGNTEAFF	TGCGCCAGCAGCCAGGGCAACACTGAAGCTTTCTTT
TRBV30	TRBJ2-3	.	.	CAWSVQADTQYF	TGTGCCTGGAGTGTACAGGCAGATACGCAGTATTTT
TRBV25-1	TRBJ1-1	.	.	CASSESGNTEAFF	TGTGCCAGCAGTGAATCGGGGAACACTGAAGCTTTCTTT
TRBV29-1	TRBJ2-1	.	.	CSVEGLKRNEQFF	TGCAGCGTTGAAGGGTTAAAGAGGAATGAGCAGTTCTTC
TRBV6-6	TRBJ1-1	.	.	CASSPQQIFNTEAFF	TGTGCCAGCAGTCCACAACAGATTTTTAACACTGAAGCTTTCTTT
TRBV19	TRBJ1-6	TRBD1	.	CASSTTGGPSNSPLHF	TGTGCCAGTAGCACCACAGGGGGCCCTTCTAATTCACCCCTCCACTTT
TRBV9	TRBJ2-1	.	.	CASSVTSSNEQFF	TGTGCCAGCAGCGTGACTAGTTCCAATGAGCAGTTCTTC
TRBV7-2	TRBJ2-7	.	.	CASSLEAGRNYEQYF	TGTGCCAGCAGCTTAGAGGCAGGGAGGAACTACGAGCAGTACTTC
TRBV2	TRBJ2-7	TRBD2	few	CASSERTSGRDEQYF	TGTGCCAGCAGTGAGAGGACTAGCGGGAGGGACGAGCAGTACTTC
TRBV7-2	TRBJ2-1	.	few	CASTKGASVRVSEQFF	TGTGCCAGCACGAAAGGGGCTAGCGTGAGAGTAAGTGAGCAGTTCTTC
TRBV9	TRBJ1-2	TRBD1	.	CASSVGGTGGNYGYTF	TGTGCCAGCAGCGTAGGAGGGACAGGGGGCAACTATGGCTACACCTTC
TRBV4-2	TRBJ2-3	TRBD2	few	CASSPLAGGLMADTQYF	TGTGCCAGCAGCCCCTTAGCGGGAGGGTTAATGGCAGATACGCAGTATTTT
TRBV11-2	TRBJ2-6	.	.	CASSLKPGGAGANVLTF	TGTGCCAGCAGCTTAAAGCCGGGGGGCGCTGGGGCCAACGTCCTGACTTTC
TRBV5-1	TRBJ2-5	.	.	CASSLAGIAETQYF	TGCGCCAGCAGCTTGGCCGGTATTGCTGAGACCCAGTACTTC
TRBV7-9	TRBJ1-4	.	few	CASSPRRGVKTTNEKLFF	TGTGCCAGCAGCCCCAGGAGGGGTGTGAAAACAACTAATGAAAAACTGTTTTTT
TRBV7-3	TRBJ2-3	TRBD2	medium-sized	CASSTGLAEHTDTQYF	TGTGCCAGCAGCACGGGACTAGCGGAACACACAGATACGCAGTATTTT
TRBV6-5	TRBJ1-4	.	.	CASSYGQGNEKLFF	TGTGCCAGCAGTTATGGCCAGGGTAATGAAAAACTGTTTTTT
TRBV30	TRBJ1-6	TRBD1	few	CAWCRQGGDNSPLHF	TGTGCCTGGTGTCGACAGGGGGGGGATAATTCACCCCTCCACTTT
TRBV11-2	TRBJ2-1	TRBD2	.	CASSLGTSASEQFF	TGTGCCAGCAGCTTAGGGACTAGCGCCAGTGAGCAGTTCTTC
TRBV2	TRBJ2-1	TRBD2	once	CASSLLAGDNEQFF	TGTGCCAGCAGTTTACTAGCGGGGGACAATGAGCAGTTCTTC
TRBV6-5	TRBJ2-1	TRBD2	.	CASSPGLAGIDEQFF	TGTGCCAGCAGTCCGGGACTAGCGGGAATCGATGAGCAGTTCTTC
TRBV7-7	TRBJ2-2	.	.	CAIVAGTGELFF	TGTGCCATTGTCGCGGGCACCGGGGAGCTGTTTTTT
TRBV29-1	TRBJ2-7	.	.	CSVGGRDNEQYF	TGCAGCGTTGGCGGGCGGGATAACGAGCAGTACTTC
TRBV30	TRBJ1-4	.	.	CAWSLLLRGSKLFF	TGTGCCTGGAGTCTTCTCCTTAGGGGGTCAAAACTGTTTTTT
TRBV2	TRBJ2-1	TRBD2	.	CASSGWGGDNEQFF	TGTGCCAGCAGTGGGTGGGGGGGGGACAATGAGCAGTTCTTC
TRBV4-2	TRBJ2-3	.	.	CASSQDGRAPTDTQYF	TGTGCCAGCAGCCAAGATGGGCGGGCTCCCACAGATACGCAGTATTTT
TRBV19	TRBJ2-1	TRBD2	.	CASTKGETSGRVSEQFF	TGTGCCAGTACTAAGGGGGAGACTAGCGGGAGGGTCAGTGAGCAGTTCTTC
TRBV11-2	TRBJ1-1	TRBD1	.	CASSLTLDRVAFF	TGTGCCAGCAGCTTGACTTTAGACAGGGTCGCTTTCTTT
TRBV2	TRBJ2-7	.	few	CASSEASRGDRNEQYF	TGTGCCAGCAGTGAAGCCAGTCGGGGGGACAGGAACGAGCAGTACTTC
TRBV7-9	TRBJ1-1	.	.	CASSLLAVSTEAFF	TGTGCCAGCAGTCTCTTGGCGGTGAGCACTGAAGCTTTCTTT
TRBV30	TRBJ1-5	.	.	CAWGGDLNQPQHF	TGTGCCTGGGGAGGAGATCTCAATCAGCCCCAGCATTTT
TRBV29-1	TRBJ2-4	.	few	CSVGIGRDIQYF	TGCAGCGTTGGGATCGGGCGGGACATTCAGTACTTC
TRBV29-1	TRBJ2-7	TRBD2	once	CSVEDSGRGYEQYF	TGCAGCGTTGAAGATAGCGGGAGAGGCTACGAGCAGTACTTC
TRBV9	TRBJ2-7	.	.	CASSMTGSGAYEQYF	TGTGCCAGCAGCATGACAGGGTCGGGGGCCTACGAGCAGTACTTC
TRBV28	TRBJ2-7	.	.	CASTTPREFSYEQYF	TGTGCCAGCACCACCCCCCGGGAATTCTCCTACGAGCAGTACTTC